A selection of T cell receptor beta chains follows, all from one sample in a study of PD-L1 blockade in urothelial cancer. Profiling relied on immunoSEQ multiplex PCR, and the TCRdb table lists in-frame clones only, not all of them. The repertoire has over 45,000 clones, 70% to 90% of them found once; the top ten carry less than 3%. The starting material was PBMCs, obtained around atezolizumab (anti-PD-L1) treatment. Source of these receptors: a man aged 45-65 years with urothelial cancer. The CDR3 runs from the conserved cysteine through the conserved F or W. D genes are given only for firm matches. Size values are once, few and many counts, or a class for expanded clones, and some rows have none.

-,TRBJ1-4,TRBV30,-,CAWASGAAEKLFF,TGTGCCTGGGCCTCTGGGGCAGCTGAAAAACTGTTTTTT
-,TRBJ1-3,TRBV30,-,CAWTVSGNTIYF,TGTGCCTGGACCGTCTCTGGAAACACCATATATTTT
-,TRBJ1-5,TRBV28,-,CASSLPGGSNQPQHF,TGTGCCAGCAGCTTACCCGGGGGATCTAATCAGCCCCAGCATTTT
-,TRBJ2-7,TRBV9,TRBD2,CASSTGTSGSYEQYF,TGTGCCAGCAGCACCGGGACTAGCGGTTCCTACGAGCAGTACTTC
-,TRBJ2-7,TRBV28,-,CASSLYAYEQYF,TGTGCCAGCAGTTTGTATGCCTACGAGCAGTACTTC
-,TRBJ2-3,TRBV7-9,TRBD2,CASSWTSGSTDTQYF,TGTGCCAGCAGTTGGACTAGCGGGAGCACAGATACGCAGTATTTT
-,TRBJ2-1,TRBV15,TRBD2,CATSGSTSGSALSSYNEQFF,TGTGCCACCAGCGGATCTACTAGCGGGAGTGCCTTGAGCTCCTACAATGAGCAGTTCTTC
-,TRBJ2-5,TRBV29-1,TRBD2,CSVVILAGGETQYF,TGCAGCGTTGTTATCCTAGCGGGAGGAGAGACCCAGTACTTC
-,TRBJ2-5,TRBV14,TRBD2,CASSHGTSGRALETQYF,TGTGCCAGCAGCCACGGGACTAGCGGGAGGGCCTTGGAGACCCAGTACTTC
-,TRBJ1-6,TRBV2,-,CASSEGGLNSPLHF,TGTGCCAGCAGTGAAGGGGGGCTTAATTCACCCCTCCACTTT
-,TRBJ1-1,TRBV5-5,TRBD1,CASSSQGAGTEAFF,TGTGCCAGCAGCTCACAGGGGGCCGGCACTGAAGCTTTCTTT
-,TRBJ1-5,TRBV2,TRBD1,CASKAGGAGQPQHF,TGTGCCAGCAAGGCAGGGGGCGCGGGTCAGCCCCAGCATTTT
-,TRBJ2-4,TRBV2,-,CASSALRASFKNIQYF,TGTGCCAGCAGTGCCCTGAGGGCGAGCTTCAAAAACATTCAGTACTTC
medium-sized,TRBJ2-1,TRBV28,TRBD2,CASSLGTGTSGPYNEQFF,TGTGCCAGCAGTCTAGGCACCGGGACTAGCGGGCCATACAATGAGCAGTTCTTC
-,TRBJ1-6,TRBV4-2,-,CASSQVLTDSYNSPLHF,TGTGCCAGCAGCCAAGTTCTAACAGACTCCTATAATTCACCCCTCCACTTT
-,TRBJ1-1,TRBV19,TRBD1,CASRIPGQLNTEAFF,TGTGCCAGTAGAATCCCGGGACAGCTGAACACTGAAGCTTTCTTT
-,TRBJ2-3,TRBV7-7,-,CASSSAPNSDTQYF,TGTGCTAGCAGCTCCGCCCCGAACTCAGATACGCAGTATTTT
-,TRBJ2-7,TRBV6-6,TRBD2,CASSYSAGGGYEQYF,TGTGCCAGCAGTTACTCAGCGGGAGGTGGTTACGAGCAGTACTTC
-,TRBJ2-7,TRBV9,-,CASSVGQNYEQYF,TGTGCCAGCAGCGTAGGCCAGAATTACGAGCAGTACTTC
-,TRBJ2-7,TRBV9,-,CASSVVHTSYEQYF,TGTGCCAGCAGCGTAGTTCACACCTCCTACGAGCAGTACTTC
-,TRBJ2-5,TRBV28,TRBD2,CASSRSGRALRETQYF,TGTGCCAGCAGCCGTAGCGGGAGGGCCCTCAGGGAGACCCAGTACTTC
-,TRBJ2-2,TRBV27,-,CASKRTAGELFF,TGTGCCAGCAAGCGGACAGCCGGGGAGCTGTTTTTT
-,TRBJ2-5,TRBV14,-,CASSPRQDSTYGETQYF,TGTGCCAGCAGCCCTAGACAGGATTCGACTTACGGAGAGACCCAGTACTTC
-,TRBJ1-1,TRBV7-3,-,CASSSGLTGRNTEAFF,TGTGCCAGCAGCTCTGGACTTACCGGGAGGAACACTGAAGCTTTCTTT
-,TRBJ2-7,TRBV5-1,-,CASSSTRAYEQYF,TGCGCCAGCAGCTCAACACGGGCCTACGAGCAGTACTTC
-,TRBJ2-3,TRBV9,TRBD2,CASSRGVSLAGGSTDTQYF,TGTGCCAGCAGTCGGGGGGTTTCACTAGCGGGAGGGAGCACAGATACGCAGTATTTT
-,TRBJ2-7,TRBV30,TRBD2,CAWSGGSLRQYF,TGTGCCTGGAGTGGCGGGAGTTTGCGGCAGTACTTC
-,TRBJ1-2,TRBV28,-,CASSKRLRVGGYGYTF,TGTGCCAGCAGCAAAAGGCTCCGGGTAGGGGGTTATGGCTACACCTTC
-,TRBJ1-1,TRBV13,-,CASSYRDKNTEAFF,TGTGCCAGCAGCTACCGGGACAAGAACACTGAAGCTTTCTTT
-,TRBJ1-1,TRBV11-2,TRBD1,CASSWDRGRNTEAFF,TGTGCCAGCAGCTGGGACAGGGGTCGGAACACTGAAGCTTTCTTT
-,TRBJ2-1,TRBV5-4,-,CASSSPPRSEQFF,TGTGCCAGCAGCTCCCCCCCCCGTAGTGAGCAGTTCTTC
-,TRBJ2-3,TRBV27,TRBD2,CASSFPPLLAGAPDTQYF,TGTGCCAGCAGTTTCCCCCCGTTGCTAGCGGGAGCCCCAGATACGCAGTATTTT
-,TRBJ2-1,TRBV9,TRBD2,CASSARDYSSYNEQFF,TGTGCCAGCAGCGCCCGGGACTATAGTTCCTACAATGAGCAGTTCTTC
-,TRBJ2-7,TRBV21-1,-,CASSHRGVVFQRNVYEQYF,TGTGCCAGCAGCCACAGGGGGGTAGTCTTCCAGCGGAATGTTTACGAGCAGTACTTC
-,TRBJ2-6,TRBV6-5,-,CASSYSVVSGANVLTF,TGTGCCAGCAGTTACTCCGTCGTCTCGGGGGCCAACGTCCTGACTTTC
-,TRBJ1-2,TRBV28,-,CASRRVGANYGYTF,TGTGCCAGCCGACGTGTGGGAGCTAACTATGGCTACACCTTC
-,TRBJ1-6,TRBV28,TRBD1,CASSLEQGRSYNSPLHF,TGTGCCAGCAGTTTGGAACAGGGGCGATCCTATAATTCACCCCTCCACTTT
-,TRBJ2-5,TRBV11-2,-,CASSAAGTGIQETQYF,TGTGCCAGCAGCGCGGCCGGGACTGGAATACAAGAGACCCAGTACTTC
-,TRBJ1-2,TRBV5-4,TRBD1,CASSPQATGGYGYTF,TGTGCCAGCAGCCCCCAAGCGACAGGGGGTTATGGCTACACCTTC
-,TRBJ2-5,TRBV14,TRBD2,CASSQASGGSTQYF,TGTGCCAGCAGCCAAGCTAGCGGGGGGAGTACCCAGTACTTC
-,TRBJ2-1,TRBV7-3,-,CASSHLGGIAEQFF,TGTGCCAGCAGCCACCTTGGGGGGATTGCTGAGCAGTTCTTC
-,TRBJ1-4,TRBV5-1,TRBD1,CASSVTTGGTGEKLFF,TGCGCCAGCAGCGTTACGACAGGGGGAACGGGGGAAAAACTGTTTTTT
-,TRBJ2-1,TRBV14,TRBD2,CASSHLAGGGNEQFF,TGTGCCAGCAGCCATCTAGCGGGAGGTGGGAATGAGCAGTTCTTC
few,TRBJ1-5,TRBV2,-,CASRRGGGNQPQHF,TGTGCCAGCCGGAGAGGGGGAGGGAATCAGCCCCAGCATTTT
-,TRBJ2-3,TRBV9,-,CASSPRRDLPTDTQYF,TGTGCCAGCAGCCCCCGGAGGGACCTCCCCACAGATACGCAGTATTTT
-,TRBJ2-7,TRBV5-8,-,CASSWQGTGRGYEQYF,TGTGCCAGCAGCTGGCAAGGAACGGGTCGGGGTTACGAGCAGTACTTC
-,TRBJ1-5,TRBV6-6,TRBD1,CASSLQGQPQHF,TGTGCCAGCAGTCTACAGGGGCAGCCCCAGCATTTT
once,TRBJ1-1,TRBV5-1,TRBD1,CASSFRGLENTEAFF,TGCGCCAGCAGCTTTAGGGGGCTGGAGAACACTGAAGCTTTCTTT
-,TRBJ2-2,TRBV5-1,-,CASSLRAQMNTGELFF,TGCGCCAGCAGCCTGCGGGCCCAAATGAACACCGGGGAGCTGTTTTTT
-,TRBJ1-2,TRBV7-9,-,CASSDTGGYGYTF,TGTGCCAGCAGCGACACGGGAGGCTATGGCTACACCTTC
few,TRBJ2-5,TRBV5-1,TRBD2,CASSLGTSETQYF,TGCGCCAGCAGCTTGGGGACTAGCGAGACCCAGTACTTC
-,TRBJ2-3,TRBV30,-,CACSWVGRSTDTQYF,TGTGCCTGTTCATGGGTTGGGAGGAGCACAGATACGCAGTATTTT
once,TRBJ2-1,TRBV4-1,-,CASSQTSPNNEQFF,TGCGCCAGCAGCCAAACATCACCCAACAATGAGCAGTTCTTC
-,TRBJ2-7,TRBV7-8,-,CASSLQWTGYEQYF,TGTGCCAGCAGCTTACAATGGACGGGATACGAGCAGTACTTC
-,TRBJ2-5,TRBV7-2,TRBD2,CASSHSGSRETQYF,TGTGCCAGCAGCCATAGCGGGAGTAGGGAGACCCAGTACTTC
once,TRBJ2-5,TRBV2,-,CASGYRGQETQYF,TGTGCCAGCGGATATCGAGGGCAAGAGACCCAGTACTTC
-,TRBJ1-1,TRBV7-9,-,CASSFALTVTEAFF,TGTGCCAGCAGCTTCGCCCTGACAGTCACTGAAGCTTTCTTT
-,TRBJ1-2,TRBV28,TRBD1,CASRLARPGTGGGYGYTF,TGTGCCAGCAGACTAGCAAGGCCTGGGACAGGGGGAGGATATGGCTACACCTTC
-,TRBJ1-4,TRBV19,-,CASSPGPSLNEKLFF,TGTGCCAGTAGTCCAGGCCCTTCCCTGAATGAAAAACTGTTTTTT